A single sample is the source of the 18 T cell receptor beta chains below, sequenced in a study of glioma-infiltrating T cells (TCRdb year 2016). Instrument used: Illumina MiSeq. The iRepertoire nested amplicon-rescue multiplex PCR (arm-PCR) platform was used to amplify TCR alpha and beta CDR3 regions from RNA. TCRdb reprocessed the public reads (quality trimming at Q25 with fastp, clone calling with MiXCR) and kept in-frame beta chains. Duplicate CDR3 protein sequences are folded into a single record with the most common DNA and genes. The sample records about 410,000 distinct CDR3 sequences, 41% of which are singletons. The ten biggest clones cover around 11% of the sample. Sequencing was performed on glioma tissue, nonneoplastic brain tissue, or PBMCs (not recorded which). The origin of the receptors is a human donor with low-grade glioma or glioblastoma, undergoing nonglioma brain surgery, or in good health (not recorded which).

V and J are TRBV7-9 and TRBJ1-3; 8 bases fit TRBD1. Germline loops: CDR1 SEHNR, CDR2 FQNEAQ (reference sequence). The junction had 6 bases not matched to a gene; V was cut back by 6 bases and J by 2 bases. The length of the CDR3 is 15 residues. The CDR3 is CASSLEGQAGNTIYF. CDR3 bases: TGTGCCAGCAGTTTGGAGGGACAGGCTGGAAACACCATATATTTT.

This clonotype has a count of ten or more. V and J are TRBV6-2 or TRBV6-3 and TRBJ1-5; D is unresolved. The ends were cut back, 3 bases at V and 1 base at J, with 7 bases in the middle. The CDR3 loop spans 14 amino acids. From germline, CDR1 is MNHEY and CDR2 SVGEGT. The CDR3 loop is CASSYSLSNQPQHF. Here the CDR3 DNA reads TGTGCCAGCAGTTATTCCCTCAGCAATCAGCCCCAGCATTTT.

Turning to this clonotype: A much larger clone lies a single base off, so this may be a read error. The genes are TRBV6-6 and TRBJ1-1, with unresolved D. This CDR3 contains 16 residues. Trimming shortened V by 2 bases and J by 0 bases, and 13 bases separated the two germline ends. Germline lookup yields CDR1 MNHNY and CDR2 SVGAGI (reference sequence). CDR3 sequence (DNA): TGTGCCAGCAGTTACGGAAAGGAAAGTTTGAACACTGAAGCTTTCTTT. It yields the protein CASSYGKESLNTEAFF.

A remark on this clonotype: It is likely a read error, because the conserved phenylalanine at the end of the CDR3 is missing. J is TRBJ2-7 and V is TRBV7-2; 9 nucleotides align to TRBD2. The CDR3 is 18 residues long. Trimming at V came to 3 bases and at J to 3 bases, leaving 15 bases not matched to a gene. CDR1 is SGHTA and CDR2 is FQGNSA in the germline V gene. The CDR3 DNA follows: TGTGCCAGCAGCTTTGCGGGAGGGCTAAGGGAATTTGTCTACGAGCAGTACTTA. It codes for CASSFAGGLREFVYEQYL.

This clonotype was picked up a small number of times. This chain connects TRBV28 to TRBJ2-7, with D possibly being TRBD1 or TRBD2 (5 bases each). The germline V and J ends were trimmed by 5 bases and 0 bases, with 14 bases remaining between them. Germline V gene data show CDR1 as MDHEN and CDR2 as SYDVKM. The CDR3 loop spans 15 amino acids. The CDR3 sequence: CASSAGTSSSYEQYF. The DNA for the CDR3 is TGTGCCAGCAGTGCCGGGACGTCGAGCTCCTACGAGCAGTACTTC.

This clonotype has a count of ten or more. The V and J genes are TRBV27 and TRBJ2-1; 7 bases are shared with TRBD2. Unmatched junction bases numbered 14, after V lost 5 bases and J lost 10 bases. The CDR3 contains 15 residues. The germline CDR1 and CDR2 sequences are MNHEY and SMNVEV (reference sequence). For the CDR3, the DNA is TGTGCCAGCAGTCCCGCCGGGACTACGACTGGGGAGCAGTTCTTC. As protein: CASSPAGTTTGEQFF.

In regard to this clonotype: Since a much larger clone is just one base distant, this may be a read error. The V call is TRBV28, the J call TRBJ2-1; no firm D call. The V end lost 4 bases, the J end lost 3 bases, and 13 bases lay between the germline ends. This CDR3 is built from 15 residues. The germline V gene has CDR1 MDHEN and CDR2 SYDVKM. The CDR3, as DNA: TGTGCCAGCAGTTCAAACACGGTAGACTACAATGAGCAGTTCTTC. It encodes CASSSNTVDYNEQFF.

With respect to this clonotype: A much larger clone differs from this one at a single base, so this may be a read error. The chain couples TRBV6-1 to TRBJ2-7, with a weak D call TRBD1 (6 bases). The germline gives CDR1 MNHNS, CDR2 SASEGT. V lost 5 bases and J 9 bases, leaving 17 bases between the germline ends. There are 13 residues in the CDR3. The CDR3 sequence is CASSLDRGNGQYF. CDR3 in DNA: TGTGCCAGCAGTCTGGACAGAGGCAACGGGCAGTACTTC.

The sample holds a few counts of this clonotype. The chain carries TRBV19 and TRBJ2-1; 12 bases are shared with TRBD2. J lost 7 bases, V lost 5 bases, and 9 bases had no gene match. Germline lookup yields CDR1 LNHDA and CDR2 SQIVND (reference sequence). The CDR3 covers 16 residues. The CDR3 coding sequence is TGTGCCAGTAGTGCGCCTCTAGCGGGAGGGGTTAATGAGCAGTTCTTC. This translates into CASSAPLAGGVNEQFF.

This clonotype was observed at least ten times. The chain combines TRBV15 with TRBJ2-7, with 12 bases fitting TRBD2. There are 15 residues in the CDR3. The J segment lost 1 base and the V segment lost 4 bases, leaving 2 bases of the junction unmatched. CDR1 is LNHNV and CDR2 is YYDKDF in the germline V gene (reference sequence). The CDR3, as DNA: TGTGCCACCAGCATAGGGACTAGCGGGTCCTACGAGCAGTACTTC. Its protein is CATSIGTSGSYEQYF.

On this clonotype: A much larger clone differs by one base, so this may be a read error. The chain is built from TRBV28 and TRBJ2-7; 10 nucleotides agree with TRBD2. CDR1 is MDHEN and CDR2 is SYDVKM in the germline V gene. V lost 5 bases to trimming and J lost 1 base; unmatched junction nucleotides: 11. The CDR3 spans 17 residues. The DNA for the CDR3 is TGTGCCAGCAGTACGGGTCGCCTAGCGGGAGAGTCCTACGAGCAGTACTTC. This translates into CASSTGRLAGESYEQYF.

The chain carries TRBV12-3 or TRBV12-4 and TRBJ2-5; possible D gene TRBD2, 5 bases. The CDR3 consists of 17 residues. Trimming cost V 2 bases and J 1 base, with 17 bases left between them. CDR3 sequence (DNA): TGTGCCAGCAGTTTAAACCTCGGGCCCCGGGGCCAAGAGACCCAGTACTTC. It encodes CASSLNLGPRGQETQYF.

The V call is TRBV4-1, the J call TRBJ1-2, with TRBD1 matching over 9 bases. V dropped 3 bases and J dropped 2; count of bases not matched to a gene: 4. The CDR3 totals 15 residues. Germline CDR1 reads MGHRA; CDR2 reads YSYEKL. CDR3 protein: CASSHTGQGNYGYTF. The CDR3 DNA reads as TGCGCCAGCAGCCATACTGGACAGGGGAACTATGGCTACACCTTC.

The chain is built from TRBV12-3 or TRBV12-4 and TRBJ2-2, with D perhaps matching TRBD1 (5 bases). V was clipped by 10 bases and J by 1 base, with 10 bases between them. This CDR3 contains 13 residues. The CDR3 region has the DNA TGTGCCACCAGGGCCATGAACACCGGGGAGCTGTTTTTT. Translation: CATRAMNTGELFF.

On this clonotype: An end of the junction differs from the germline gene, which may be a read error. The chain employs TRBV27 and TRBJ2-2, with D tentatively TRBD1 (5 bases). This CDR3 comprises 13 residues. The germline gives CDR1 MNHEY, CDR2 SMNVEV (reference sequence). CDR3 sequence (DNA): TGTGCCAACAGTTCCAGGGCAGGCGGGGAGCTGTTTTTT. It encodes CANSSRAGGELFF.

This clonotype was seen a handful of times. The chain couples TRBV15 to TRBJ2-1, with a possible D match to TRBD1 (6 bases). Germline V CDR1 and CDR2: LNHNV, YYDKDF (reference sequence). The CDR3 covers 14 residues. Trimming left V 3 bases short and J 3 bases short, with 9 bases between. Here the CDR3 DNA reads TGTGCCACCAGCAGGGGCAGGGGCTACAATGAGCAGTTCTTC. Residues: CATSRGRGYNEQFF.

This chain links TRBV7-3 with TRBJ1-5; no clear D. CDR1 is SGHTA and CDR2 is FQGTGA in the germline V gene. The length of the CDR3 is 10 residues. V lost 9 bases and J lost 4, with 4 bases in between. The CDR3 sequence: CARKNQPQHF. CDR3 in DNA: TGTGCCAGGAAAAATCAGCCCCAGCATTTT.

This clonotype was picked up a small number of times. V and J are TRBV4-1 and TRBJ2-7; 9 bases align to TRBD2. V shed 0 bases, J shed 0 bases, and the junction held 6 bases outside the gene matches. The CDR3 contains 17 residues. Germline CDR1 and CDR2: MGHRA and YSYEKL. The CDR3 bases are TGCGCCAGCAGCCAAGATCGGGGGCGGGAGGGCTCCTACGAGCAGTACTTC. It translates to CASSQDRGREGSYEQYF.